Each of the 23 T cell receptor beta chains below was sequenced from the same sample in a study of identical twins (dated by TCRdb to 2015 to 2016). The library was built by means of 5' RACE. Reads for this sample came from an Illumina HiSeq 2000. Starting from the raw public reads, TCRdb applied fastp trimming at Q25, assembled clones with MiXCR and retained in-frame beta chains. Rows matching on CDR3 protein sequence are summarized as one entry with the most common DNA and genes. Counted in this sample were nearly 650,000 distinct CDR3 sequences; 7.1% of them appeared once. The ten largest make up 1.6% of the sample. The same specimen was also included in a second study, on yellow fever vaccine responses in identical twins.

The sample taken for sequencing was PBMCs. These receptors were obtained from a woman aged 18-29 years in good health.

In this sample, this clonotype turned up a few times. This sequence joins TRBV28 and TRBJ2-2; 11 nucleotides match TRBD1. Germline CDR1 is MDHEN and CDR2 is SYDVKM. V shed 2 bases and J 4 bases; nucleotides not matched to a gene: 3. The CDR3 has 16 residues. The CDR3 sequence is CASSLTGQGVTGELFF. The CDR3 nucleotides read TGTGCCAGCAGTTTAACGGGACAGGGGGTCACCGGGGAGCTGTTTTTT.

This rearrangement joins TRBV20-1 to TRBJ2-3; the match to TRBD2 covers 11 bases. The CDR3 spans 15 residues. Germline V gene sequence: CDR1 DFQATT, CDR2 SNEGSKA (reference sequence). V gave up 3 bases and J gave up 3 bases; unmatched junction bases: 5. The CDR3 sequence: CSASSVAGGTDTQYF. In DNA, the CDR3 is TGCAGTGCTAGTAGTGTAGCGGGAGGGACAGATACGCAGTATTTT.

The table lists this clonotype with many counts. The chain joins TRBV7-8 to TRBJ2-3; 7 bases line up with TRBD2. CDR1 is SGHVS and CDR2 is FQNEAQ in the germline V gene. Trimming cost V 7 bases and J 5 bases; bases outside gene matches: 18. CDR3 length: 17 residues. The CDR3 DNA sequence: TGTGCCAGCATCCCCAGTCGGCGGGAGCCTTTCGTAGATACGCAGTATTTT. As protein: CASIPSRREPFVDTQYF.

The chain uses TRBV18 and TRBJ1-1; 11 bases line up with TRBD1. Germline loops: CDR1 KGHSH, CDR2 LQKENI. CDR3 size: 16 residues. The trim removed 3 bases at V and 7 bases at J, leaving 10 bases unmatched. The CDR3 bases are TGTGCCAGCTCACCTAGGACAGGGGGCAATGGTGGTGAAGCTTTCTTT. Translating gives CASSPRTGGNGGEAFF.

This clonotype came up many times. The J gene is TRBJ2-7, the V gene TRBV29-1; possible D gene TRBD1, 5 bases. V lost 6 bases to trimming and J lost 3 bases, with 9 bases between them. Per germline, CDR1 SQVTM and CDR2 ANQGSEA. CDR3 length equals 11 residues. For the CDR3, the DNA is TGCAGCGTCAGTACAGGCTACGAGCAGTACTTC. This translates into CSVSTGYEQYF.

The chain employs TRBV7-9 and TRBJ2-1; TRBD1 matches 10 bases. The CDR3 is 15 amino acids. Trimming removed 5 bases from V and 5 bases from J; junction bases left unmatched: 6. Germline CDR1 reads SEHNR; CDR2 reads FQNEAQ (reference sequence). The CDR3 DNA reads as TGTGCCAGCAGCGGGGGACAGGGGCGGAACAATGAGCAGTTCTTC. Residues: CASSGGQGRNNEQFF.

This clonotype turned up a few times. CDR3: CASCPTSFSGTQYF. As DNA, the CDR3 is TGCGCCAGCTGCCCGACTAGTTTTTCAGGGACCCAGTACTTC. The chain employs TRBV10-2 and TRBJ2-5; perhaps TRBD2 as D (6 bases). CDR1 and CDR2 (germline): WSHSY, SAAADI. CDR3 length equals 14 residues. Trimming removed 8 bases from V and 7 bases from J, with 20 bases in between.

This clonotype was seen a few times. This rearrangement joins TRBV7-6 to TRBJ1-3; 7 bases match TRBD1. CDR1 and CDR2 (germline): SGHVS, FNYEAQ. Trimming cost V 1 base and J 0 bases; bases outside gene matches: 0. The length of the CDR3 is 15 residues. The CDR3 DNA sequence: TGTGCCAGCAGCTTAGGGGACAGCTCTGGAAACACCATATATTTT. Its translation is CASSLGDSSGNTIYF.

The rearrangement uses TRBV5-1 and TRBJ1-4; D unclear. Trimming removed 7 bases from V and 8 bases from J, with 15 bases in between. The germline V gene encodes CDR1 SGHRS and CDR2 YFSETQ. The CDR3 spans 13 residues. The CDR3: CASSETNEEKLFF. For the CDR3, the DNA is TGCGCCAGCTCAGAAACAAATGAAGAAAAACTGTTTTTT.

This clonotype was counted between two and nine times. The chain has TRBV20-1 and TRBJ1-1, with a tentative D call TRBD1 (6 bases). Trimming took 5 bases from V and 0 from J, leaving 10 bases between them. The CDR3 length is 13 residues. Germline CDR1 is DFQATT and CDR2 is SNEGSKA (reference sequence). The CDR3 DNA sequence: TGCAGTGCTTCCGGGGACATGAACACTGAAGCTTTCTTT. It yields the protein CSASGDMNTEAFF.

The sample holds a few counts of this clonotype. CDR3 in amino acids: CAISVGETYEQYF. CDR3 nucleotide sequence: TGTGCCATCAGTGTTGGGGAGACCTACGAGCAGTACTTC. This chain joins TRBV10-3 and TRBJ2-7; D perhaps matches TRBD2 (5 bases). The CDR3 is made up of 13 amino acids. CDR1 is ENHRY and CDR2 is SYGVKD in the germline V gene. The V and J ends lost 4 bases and 2 bases respectively, with 9 bases between them.

V is TRBV6-1 and J is TRBJ2-1; either TRBD1 or TRBD2 may supply D (5 bases each). Germline CDR1 is MNHNS and CDR2 is SASEGT. The CDR3 spans 15 residues. Trimming took 0 bases from V and 12 from J, leaving 18 bases between them. The DNA of the CDR3 is TGTGCCAGCAGTGAAGCGGCAGGGAGTACAATGAGGCAGTTCTTC. Protein: CASSEAAGSTMRQFF.

The rearrangement joins TRBV11-1 to TRBJ2-5; TRBD2 matches 10 bases. Germline V lookup: CDR1 SGHAT, CDR2 FQDESV (reference sequence). The CDR3 is 21 amino acids. V dropped 7 bases and J dropped 1; count of bases not matched to a gene: 24. CDR3 sequence reads: CASTPGGLQGLAEGIQETQYF. CDR3 DNA sequence: TGTGCCAGCACCCCGGGCGGGTTACAAGGACTAGCGGAAGGGATCCAAGAGACCCAGTACTTC.

The J gene is TRBJ1-1, the V gene TRBV6-5; D possibly corresponds to TRBD1 (6 bases). The CDR3 contains 15 residues. V lost 2 bases to trimming and J lost 1 base, with 11 bases between them. The germline V gene has CDR1 MNHEY and CDR2 SVGAGI. CDR3 in DNA: TGTGCCAGCAGTTACGGGGGCATGGAGAACACTGAAGCTTTCTTT. It yields the protein CASSYGGMENTEAFF.

This clonotype appeared many times. This chain uses TRBV12-3 or TRBV12-4 with TRBJ2-2; TRBD1 might be the D (6 bases). This CDR3 contains 15 residues. The V gene lost 1 base and the J gene lost 3 bases, with 9 bases spanning the gap. CDR3 bases: TGTGCCAGCAGTTTAGAGGGGGTTCACACCGGGGAGCTGTTTTTT. It translates to CASSLEGVHTGELFF.

This clonotype appeared many times. The chain couples TRBV12-3 or TRBV12-4 to TRBJ1-5; D not resolved. This CDR3 is 15 amino acids long. V was trimmed by 8 bases and J by 6 bases, leaving 20 bases between them. The CDR3 bases are TGTGCCAGCTCTCAGGTGGTGAAGGGTAGTCAGCCCCAGCATTTT. Its translation is CASSQVVKGSQPQHF.

This clonotype showed up many times. V usage is TRBV5-1 and J usage is TRBJ2-5; 11 bases fit TRBD1. The germline gives CDR1 SGHRS, CDR2 YFSETQ. The CDR3 extends over 14 amino acids. Trimming cost V 8 bases and J 1 base; bases outside gene matches: 4. Here the CDR3 reads CASSGTGGQETQYF. The CDR3 bases are TGCGCCAGTTCCGGGACAGGGGGCCAAGAGACCCAGTACTTC. Based on the CDR3 plus reference TRBV5-1 and TRBJ2-5, the full variable domain is KAGVTQTPRYLIKTRGQQVTLSCSPISGHRSVSWYQQTPGQGLQFLFEYFSETQRNKGNFPGRFSGRQFSNSRSEMNVSTLELGDSALYLCASSGTGGQETQYFGPGTRLLVL.

This clonotype was observed a handful of times. The chain recombines TRBV6-1 with TRBJ2-3, with a weak D call TRBD2 (7 bases). Germline CDR1 is MNHNS and CDR2 is SASEGT. Trimming removed 5 bases from V and 7 bases from J, with 22 bases in between. The CDR3 totals 16 residues. The CDR3 sequence: CASSQVVGGGRNTQYF. CDR3 DNA: TGTGCCAGCAGTCAAGTTGTGGGAGGGGGGCGCAATACGCAGTATTTT.

This clonotype was seen ten or more times. V gene TRBV10-3 combines with J gene TRBJ2-2, with a possible D match to TRBD2 (6 bases). This CDR3 has 14 residues. V lost 8 bases to trimming and J lost 3 bases, with 13 bases between them. Germline V CDR1 and CDR2: ENHRY, SYGVKD. The CDR3: CAILASADTGELFF. In DNA form, the CDR3 reads TGTGCCATCCTTGCTAGCGCCGACACCGGGGAGCTGTTTTTT.

This clonotype occurred many times. J is TRBJ2-1 and V is TRBV12-3 or TRBV12-4; 8 bases match TRBD2. The CDR3 loop spans 14 amino acids. The J segment lost 5 bases and the V segment lost 9 bases, leaving 9 bases of the junction unmatched. For the CDR3, the DNA is TGTGCCAGTACTAGCGCGGGAGGTAACAATGAGCAGTTCTTC. Its translation is CASTSAGGNNEQFF.

This clonotype was seen only a few times. The chain employs TRBV7-3 and TRBJ2-2; 10 bases match TRBD1. With V trimmed by 10 bases and J by 4 bases, 12 bases remained unmatched. The CDR3 totals 16 residues. Germline assignment: CDR1 SGHTA and CDR2 FQGTGA. The chain's CDR3 is CATARGTGDLTGELFF. The CDR3 region has the DNA TGTGCCACCGCTCGCGGGACAGGGGATCTCACCGGGGAGCTGTTTTTT.

This clonotype has more than one count but fewer than ten. The chain employs TRBV20-1 and TRBJ2-1, with D perhaps matching TRBD2 (7 bases). The germline V and J ends were trimmed by 3 bases and 7 bases, with 22 bases remaining between them. The CDR3 is made up of 16 amino acids. Germline-derived CDR1 and CDR2 are DFQATT and SNEGSKA (reference sequence). CDR3 in DNA: TGCAGTGCTAGGCCCACTGGGGGGGCTACAAAGAATGAGCAGTTCTTC. This encodes CSARPTGGATKNEQFF.

This clonotype was recorded a few times. The rearrangement links TRBV3-1 to TRBJ1-1; TRBD1 aligns across 7 bases. The CDR3 length is 12 residues. J was trimmed by 7 bases and V by 2 bases; bases with no gene match: 1. The germline gives CDR1 LGHDT, CDR2 YNNKEL (reference sequence). The CDR3 coding sequence is TGTGCCAGCAGCCAACCAGGGGGTGAAGCTTTCTTT. Protein product: CASSQPGGEAFF.